These 17 T cell receptor beta chains originate from one sample sequenced in a study of T-cell reconstitution after alpha-beta-depleted transplantation in children listed by TCRdb under 2016. Receptor amplification or capture employed PCR. Instrument used: Illumina HiSeq 2500. To normalize quantification of the TCRbeta repertoire, the TCR libraries were built with molecular barcoding that relied on unique molecular identifiers. Through fastp at Q25 and MiXCR, TCRdb rebuilt clones from the public reads, retaining in-frame beta chains. Rows with one shared CDR3 protein collapse into an entry with the most common genes and DNA. The table for this sample lists around 480,000 distinct CDR3 sequences; about 30% of them were counted only once. The ten top clones hold under 3% of the sample. Here the sequenced sample was PBMCs from the stem cell graft donor, taken from the stem cell graft. The origin of the receptors is a human donor who donated a stem cell graft to a child with aplastic anemia.

The V gene is TRBV15, the J gene TRBJ2-1; D is uncertain. CDR1 is LNHNV and CDR2 is YYDKDF in the germline V gene (reference sequence). The CDR3 is made up of 16 amino acids. The V and J ends lost 5 bases and 1 base respectively, with 15 bases between them. The CDR3 is CATSGVGTKSYNEQFF. In nucleotides, the CDR3 is TGTGCCACCAGCGGGGTAGGTACTAAATCCTACAATGAGCAGTTCTTC.

This clonotype has just a few counts. The V gene is TRBV5-1, the J gene TRBJ2-7; a weak D match, TRBD2 (6 bases). Germline CDR1 is SGHRS and CDR2 is YFSETQ. The CDR3 runs 16 residues. Trimming removed 0 bases at V and 5 bases at J, with 18 bases between. The CDR3, as DNA: TGCGCCAGCAGCTTGGCCCCTGCGGGGTCTGGGGACGAGCAGTACTTC. Translating gives CASSLAPAGSGDEQYF.

The rearrangement uses TRBV5-1 and TRBJ2-1; the D gene is possibly TRBD2 (7 bases). V lost 5 bases to trimming and J lost 7 bases, with 19 bases between them. Germline-derived CDR1 and CDR2 are SGHRS and YFSETQ. This CDR3 is built from 15 residues. CDR3 protein: CASRPSGGGRNEQFF. The CDR3 region has the DNA TGCGCCAGCAGACCTAGCGGAGGGGGTAGGAATGAGCAGTTCTTC.

J is TRBJ1-3 and V is TRBV5-1; a weak D match, TRBD1 (6 bases). CDR3 length equals 16 residues. Germline values: CDR1 SGHRS, CDR2 YFSETQ. With 4 bases removed from V and 0 bases from J, the gap between germline ends came to 14 bases. The CDR3 loop reads CASSPGTQSSGNTIYF. The CDR3, as DNA: TGCGCCAGCAGCCCCGGGACACAGAGCTCTGGAAACACCATATATTTT.

The genes are TRBV28 and TRBJ2-7, with D unclear. Germline loops: CDR1 MDHEN, CDR2 SYDVKM. Trimming stripped 5 bases from V and 6 bases from J, with 8 bases between. The CDR3 has 11 amino acids. CDR3 sequence: CASSLQSEQYF. CDR3 bases: TGTGCCAGCAGTCTACAATCCGAGCAGTACTTC. Supplemented by reference TRBV28 and TRBJ2-7, the full variable domain reads DVKVTQSSRYLVKRTGEKVFLECVQDMDHENMFWYRQDPGLGLRLIYFSYDVKMKEKGDIPEGYSVSREKKERFSLILESASTNQTSMYLCASSLQSEQYFGPGTRLTVT.

This chain joins TRBV10-2 and TRBJ2-3; 9 bases line up with TRBD2. The junction had 5 bases not matched to a gene; V was cut back by 6 bases and J by 4 bases. CDR1 and CDR2 (germline): WSHSY, SAAADI. CDR3 length: 14 residues. This CDR3 reads CASSGLATSDTQYF. DNA for the CDR3: TGCGCCAGCAGCGGACTAGCGACGTCAGATACGCAGTATTTT.

This clonotype has more than one count but fewer than ten. This chain uses TRBV30 with TRBJ1-1; 8 bases map to TRBD1. Germline V gene sequence: CDR1 GTSNPN, CDR2 SVGIG (reference sequence). The CDR3 is 14 residues long. J gave up 4 bases and V 3 bases, and 7 bases lay outside the gene matches. The CDR3 sequence is CAWSGGQGGTEAFF. The CDR3 DNA reads as TGTGCCTGGAGCGGAGGACAGGGTGGCACTGAAGCTTTCTTT.

This clonotype came up a few times. The chain uses TRBV5-6 and TRBJ1-5; maybe TRBD1 (6 bases). Germline V lookup: CDR1 SGHDT, CDR2 YYEEEE. The length of the CDR3 is 16 residues. Trimming left V 0 bases short and J 0 bases short, with 10 bases between. The CDR3 protein is CASSLARGDSNQPQHF. The CDR3 region has the DNA TGTGCCAGCAGCTTGGCCAGGGGCGATAGCAATCAGCCCCAGCATTTT.

This clonotype came up a few times. The junction departs from germline at one end; a sequencing error may be responsible. The chain combines TRBV3-1 with TRBJ1-1; TRBD1 matches at 7 bases. The germline V gene encodes CDR1 LGHDT and CDR2 YNNKEL (reference sequence). The CDR3 spans 14 residues. The CDR3 DNA reads TGTGCCAGCAAATCGTTCAGGGGGAACTCTGAAGCTTTCTTT. Protein product: CASKSFRGNSEAFF. The full variable domain, in which reference TRBV3-1 and TRBJ1-1 provide the parts outside the CDR3, is DTAVSQTPKYLVTQMGNDKSIKCEQNLGHDTMYWYKQDSKKFLKIMFSYNNKELIINETVPNRFSPKSPDKAHLNLHINSLELGDSAVYFCASKSFRGNSEAFFGQGTRLTVV.

This clonotype was observed a few times. The V gene is TRBV6-5, the J gene TRBJ1-1, with TRBD1 matching over 8 bases. The germline V gene encodes CDR1 MNHEY and CDR2 SVGAGI. Unmatched junction bases numbered 12, after V lost 2 bases and J lost 1 base. The CDR3 has 18 amino acids. The CDR3 region has the DNA TGTGCCAGCAGTTACCCGCTCACCCCGACAGGGGAGAACACTGAAGCTTTCTTT. It encodes CASSYPLTPTGENTEAFF.

This clonotype was observed a single time. CDR3 sequence: CASSPVAGTVDNEQFF. The CDR3 DNA follows: TGTGCCAGCTCACCAGTCGCCGGGACGGTGGACAATGAGCAGTTCTTC. The chain links TRBV18 to TRBJ2-1; tentatively, D is TRBD1 or TRBD2 (5 bases each). Germline CDR1 reads KGHSH; CDR2 reads LQKENI. Trimming took off 2 bases at V and 5 bases at J, with 16 bases between the two ends. CDR3 length: 16 amino acids.

The chain recombines TRBV20-1 with TRBJ1-1, with unresolved D. The ends were cut back, 4 bases at V and 11 bases at J, with 11 bases in the middle. Germline-derived CDR1 and CDR2 are DFQATT and SNEGSKA (reference sequence). The CDR3 extends over 10 amino acids. In DNA, the CDR3 is TGCAGTGCTAAAAAACTGTGGGCTTTCTTT. Its translation: CSAKKLWAFF.

The chain has TRBV24-1 and TRBJ2-3; 8 bases match TRBD1. V lost 4 bases, J lost 5 bases, and 7 bases stayed unmatched. CDR1 and CDR2 from the germline V gene are KGHDR and SFDVKD. The CDR3 extends over 15 amino acids. The CDR3 protein is CATSEPGQGEDTQYF. The CDR3 DNA is TGTGCCACCAGTGAACCCGGACAGGGAGAAGATACGCAGTATTTT.

The chain joins TRBV15 to TRBJ2-1; 12 nucleotides align to TRBD2. Germline V gene lookup returns CDR1 LNHNV and CDR2 YYDKDF (reference sequence). CDR3 size: 15 residues. Trimming at V came to 1 base and at J to 6 bases, leaving 1 base not matched to a gene. CDR3 bases: TGTGCCACCAGCAGAGGACTAGCGGGAGTCAATGAGCAGTTCTTC. It translates to CATSRGLAGVNEQFF.

This clonotype came up a few times. The rearrangement uses TRBV12-3 or TRBV12-4 and TRBJ2-7; D unresolved. Trimming left V 1 base short and J 7 bases short, with 8 bases between. The CDR3 is 12 amino acids. CDR3 protein: CASSLGMGEQYF. The CDR3, as DNA: TGTGCCAGCAGTTTAGGAATGGGAGAGCAGTACTTC.

DNA of the CDR3: TGCAGCGTAGCGGTAACCGGAAACACCATATATTTT. Its protein is CSVAVTGNTIYF. This chain uses TRBV29-1 with TRBJ1-3; no clear D. Trimming cost V 6 bases and J 4 bases, with 10 bases left between them. CDR1 SQVTM and CDR2 ANQGSEA come from the germline V gene. The CDR3 is 12 amino acids.

The V and J genes are TRBV20-1 and TRBJ1-1, with D tentatively TRBD1 (6 bases). Deletions cut 0 bases from V and 4 bases from J, with 18 bases between. The germline V gene has CDR1 DFQATT and CDR2 SNEGSKA (reference sequence). CDR3 length: 16 residues. CDR3 loop: CSARDDRGLGGTEAFF. CDR3 nucleotides: TGCAGTGCTAGAGATGATCGGGGACTAGGGGGCACTGAAGCTTTCTTT.